Below, 27 T cell receptor beta chains from the same sample are listed, as sequenced in a study of T-cell reconstitution after alpha-beta-depleted transplantation in children. A library of TCRbeta sequences, prepared with unique molecular identifiers, was generated. TCRdb re-derived calls from the PCR reads in MiXCR, one entry per CDR3 protein. The sample has some 300,000 distinct CDR3 sequences; over 9% are singletons. The sequencing here drew on PBMCs, taken before TCRalphabeta/CD19-depleted stem cell transplant. These receptors were taken from a boy younger than two with acute myeloid leukemia, due to receive a stem cell transplant.

This clonotype was seen ten or more times. V gene TRBV3-1 combines with J gene TRBJ2-7, with TRBD2 as a possible D gene (6 bases). The ends were cut back, 1 base at V and 2 bases at J, with 12 bases in the middle. CDR1 LGHDT and CDR2 YNNKEL come from the germline V gene (reference sequence). CDR3 length: 15 residues. The CDR3 reads CASSQVRGGAYEQYF. CDR3 nucleotides: TGTGCCAGCAGCCAAGTTCGCGGAGGGGCCTACGAGCAGTACTTC.

This chain connects TRBV12-3 or TRBV12-4 to TRBJ2-2, with 7 bases that match TRBD2. CDR3 size: 15 residues. The J segment lost 5 bases and the V segment lost 7 bases, leaving 10 bases of the junction unmatched. The CDR3 spells CASNIAGRLTGELFF. The CDR3 bases are TGTGCCAGCAACATCGCCGGGAGGCTTACCGGGGAGCTGTTTTTT.

This clonotype came up many times. This chain links TRBV12-3 or TRBV12-4 with TRBJ1-1, with unresolved D. V was cut by 7 bases and J by 3 bases, with 18 bases left in between. The CDR3 is 15 residues long. The CDR3 DNA reads as TGTGCCAGCATCGATTTGGGGTCGGGGTACACTGAAGCTTTCTTT. This translates into CASIDLGSGYTEAFF.

The V gene is TRBV6-1, the J gene TRBJ2-7; D uncertain. The CDR3 is 14 amino acids. CDR1 MNHNS and CDR2 SASEGT come from the germline V gene. Trimming cost V 6 bases and J 0 bases, with 12 bases left between them. Here the CDR3 reads CASSHTRSSYEQYF. CDR3 sequence (DNA): TGTGCCAGCAGCCATACACGCAGCTCCTACGAGCAGTACTTC.

Many counts were recorded for this clonotype. The chain recombines TRBV25-1 with TRBJ2-5, with D perhaps assigned TRBD1 or TRBD2 (5 bases each). With 1 base removed from V and 0 bases from J, the gap between germline ends came to 12 bases. Germline-derived CDR1 and CDR2 are MGHDK and SYGVNS. CDR3 size: 16 residues. The CDR3 region has the DNA TGTGCCAGCAGTGAATGGGGGAAGAATAACCAAGAGACCCAGTACTTC. It codes for CASSEWGKNNQETQYF.

At least ten counts were recorded for this clonotype. The genes are TRBV12-3 or TRBV12-4 and TRBJ1-3, with a possible D match to TRBD1 (6 bases). Trimming left V 5 bases short and J 7 bases short, with 18 bases between. CDR3 length equals 15 residues. The CDR3: CASSLVRDKRNTIYF. DNA for the CDR3: TGTGCCAGCAGTCTCGTAAGGGACAAACGGAACACCATATATTTT.

This clonotype was observed many times. The CDR3: CASSPTQGRSPLHF. Written as DNA, the CDR3 is TGTGCCAGCAGCCCCACACAGGGGAGGTCACCCCTCCACTTT. This chain uses TRBV3-1 with TRBJ1-6; 7 nucleotides align to TRBD1. This CDR3 is 14 amino acids long. Germline loops: CDR1 LGHDT, CDR2 YNNKEL (reference sequence). The trim removed 4 bases at V and 10 bases at J, leaving 7 bases unmatched. Looking up the rest from reference TRBV3-1 and TRBJ1-6 gives the full variable domain: DTAVSQTPKYLVTQMGNDKSIKCEQNLGHDTMYWYKQDSKKFLKIMFSYNNKELIINETVPNRFSPKSPDKAHLNLHINSLELGDSAVYFCASSPTQGRSPLHFGNGTRLTVT.

This clonotype was detected once. A much larger clone differs from this one at a single base, so this may be a read error. The V call is TRBV11-3, the J call TRBJ2-2, with 10 positions matching TRBD2. CDR3 length equals 15 residues. Germline-derived CDR1 and CDR2 are SGHNT and YENEEA. CDR3 sequence: CGSSSRTSGTGELFF. As DNA, the CDR3 is TGTGGCAGCAGCTCTAGGACTAGCGGAACCGGGGAGCTGTTTTTT. The full variable domain, with the rest looked up from reference TRBV11-3 and TRBJ2-2, is EAGVVQSPRYKIIEKKQPVAFWCNPISGHNTLYWYLQNLGQGPELLIRYENEEAVDDSQLPKDRFSAERLKGVDSTLKIQPAELGDSAVYLCGSSSRTSGTGELFFGEGSRLTVL.

This clonotype was observed a single time. One base away lies a much larger clone, so this may be a sequencing read error. V is TRBV12-3 or TRBV12-4 and J is TRBJ2-7; D is unresolved. The CDR3 runs 14 residues. V was clipped by 5 bases and J by 0 bases, with 11 bases between them. CDR3: CASSPYPNSYEQYF. The DNA for the CDR3 is TGTGCCAGCAGTCCCTACCCAAACTCCTACGAGCAGTACTTC.

This clonotype was seen repeatedly, ten times or more. The chain recombines TRBV12-3 or TRBV12-4 with TRBJ1-1; D is ambiguous. Trimming left V 4 bases short and J 1 base short, with 10 bases between. The CDR3 extends over 14 amino acids. CDR3 loop: CASSSRRGNTEAFF. CDR3 nucleotides: TGTGCCAGCAGTTCACGACGGGGGAACACTGAAGCTTTCTTT.

The rearrangement uses TRBV12-3 or TRBV12-4 and TRBJ2-7; D gene unclear. This CDR3 comprises 14 residues. V was shortened by 4 bases and J by 0 bases, with 10 bases between the two germline ends. The CDR3 DNA is TGTGCCAGCAGTTCAACCAGGATCTCCTACGAGCAGTACTTC. Its translation is CASSSTRISYEQYF.

The chain has TRBV18 and TRBJ2-3, with D perhaps TRBD1 (6 bases). Germline V gene lookup returns CDR1 KGHSH and CDR2 LQKENI. CDR3 length: 16 amino acids. V was clipped by 3 bases and J by 3 bases, with 16 bases between them. CDR3 region: CASSPLQGRGTDTQYF. The CDR3 coding sequence is TGTGCCAGCTCACCCCTACAGGGACGGGGTACAGATACGCAGTATTTT.

At least ten counts were recorded for this clonotype. The rearrangement uses TRBV20-1 and TRBJ2-1, with D hard to call. Germline CDR1 DFQATT, CDR2 SNEGSKA (reference sequence). The CDR3 runs 14 residues. The CDR3 DNA follows: TGCAGCTCCAAGACACAAAGCTCCTACAATGAGCAGTTCTTC. Its protein is CSSKTQSSYNEQFF.

This clonotype was counted ten times or more. This sequence joins TRBV7-9 and TRBJ2-3, with D perhaps matching TRBD1 or TRBD2 (5 bases each). Germline CDR1 reads SEHNR; CDR2 reads FQNEAQ (reference sequence). The CDR3 extends over 14 amino acids. Trimming removed 5 bases from V and 6 bases from J, with 15 bases in between. The CDR3 region is CASSPEGRWDTQYF. CDR3 coding DNA: TGTGCCAGCAGCCCCGAGGGGCGATGGGATACGCAGTATTTT.

J is TRBJ2-1 and V is TRBV20-1; the match to TRBD2 covers 14 bases. Germline values: CDR1 DFQATT, CDR2 SNEGSKA (reference sequence). Trimming took 2 bases from V and 7 from J; bases not matched to a gene: 13. CDR3 length: 18 amino acids. CDR3 nucleotide sequence: TGCAGTGCTAGAAAGGGACTAGCGGGGGCCACGGGGAGGAATGAGCAGTTCTTC. Protein sequence: CSARKGLAGATGRNEQFF.

This clonotype was seen at least ten times. The rearrangement uses TRBV29-1 and TRBJ2-7; weak D call: TRBD1 (6 bases). The V gene's germline CDR1 is SQVTM and CDR2 ANQGSEA. The ends were cut back, 7 bases at V and 3 bases at J, with 16 bases in the middle. The CDR3 consists of 13 residues. CDR3 sequence reads: CSAQTGTHYEQYF. The CDR3 bases are TGCAGCGCACAAACCGGGACACACTACGAGCAGTACTTC.

This clonotype has more than one count but fewer than ten. The chain combines TRBV20-1 with TRBJ1-1; D uncertain. Trimming pared 1 base from V and 5 bases from J, leaving 8 bases between. This CDR3 is 12 amino acids long. Germline assignment: CDR1 DFQATT and CDR2 SNEGSKA (reference sequence). CDR3 nucleotides: TGCAGTGCTAGAGGATTGGTTACTGAAGCTTTCTTT. This encodes CSARGLVTEAFF.

At least ten counts were recorded for this clonotype. This chain joins TRBV7-9 and TRBJ1-1, with TRBD1 as a possible D gene (6 bases). The CDR3 contains 12 residues. Germline CDR1 SEHNR, CDR2 FQNEAQ (reference sequence). Trimming took off 3 bases at V and 8 bases at J, with 10 bases between the two ends. CDR3 sequence: CASSLRTAEAFF. CDR3 DNA: TGTGCCAGCAGCTTGCGGACAGCCGAAGCTTTCTTT.

This clonotype occurred many times. This chain joins TRBV3-1 and TRBJ2-7; 7 bases agree with TRBD1. Losses at the gene ends were 3 bases for V and 5 bases for J; bases not matched to a gene: 13. Germline V gene sequence: CDR1 LGHDT, CDR2 YNNKEL (reference sequence). The CDR3 is 16 residues long. Written as DNA, the CDR3 is TGTGCCAGCAGCCAGTTTCTCGGTCAGGGGGTCCACGAGCAGTACTTC. Translating it yields CASSQFLGQGVHEQYF.

This clonotype was seen repeatedly, ten times or more. The chain uses TRBV12-3 or TRBV12-4 and TRBJ1-3; possibly TRBD1 for D (5 bases). This CDR3 has 18 residues. With 5 bases removed from V and 0 bases from J, the gap between germline ends came to 20 bases. CDR3: CASSPRTSGTGSGNTIYF. The CDR3 DNA sequence: TGTGCCAGCAGTCCCCGCACCTCAGGGACTGGCTCTGGAAACACCATATATTTT.

This clonotype was seen many times. The genes are TRBV20-1 and TRBJ2-3, with a possible D match to TRBD1 (5 bases). The V end lost 7 bases, the J end lost 4 bases, and 18 bases lay between the germline ends. CDR1 is DFQATT and CDR2 is SNEGSKA in the germline V gene (reference sequence). This CDR3 spans 14 amino acids. DNA for the CDR3: TGCAGTGGGGTCCGCCAGGGAAGGGCAGATACGCAGTATTTT. It is translated as CSGVRQGRADTQYF.

This clonotype was seen many times. This chain uses TRBV7-8 with TRBJ2-7; D gene uncertain. V was clipped by 1 base and J by 1 base, with 14 bases between them. CDR3 length equals 16 residues. In germline, CDR1 is SGHVS, CDR2 FQNEAQ. The CDR3 sequence is CASSLGSGSLSYEQYF. The DNA for the CDR3 is TGTGCCAGCAGCTTAGGGTCAGGCTCCCTTTCCTACGAGCAGTACTTC.

This clonotype was found many times. This chain links TRBV5-1 with TRBJ2-3, with D tentatively TRBD2 (5 bases). The CDR3 covers 19 residues. In germline, CDR1 is SGHRS, CDR2 YFSETQ. The V and J ends lost 0 bases and 2 bases respectively, with 22 bases between them. The chain's CDR3 is CASSLVRPLVSGNTDTQYF. DNA of the CDR3: TGCGCCAGCAGCTTGGTTAGGCCATTGGTAAGCGGTAACACAGATACGCAGTATTTT.

This clonotype was picked up many times. The chain carries TRBV11-2 and TRBJ2-7; 7 positions agree with TRBD1. CDR3 length equals 15 residues. V shed 3 bases, J shed 5 bases, and the junction held 10 bases outside the gene matches. Germline assignment: CDR1 SGHAT and CDR2 FQNNGV. The CDR3 nucleotides are TGTGCCAGCAGCTTTTACAGGGGCCTCCGCCACGAGCAGTACTTC. Residues: CASSFYRGLRHEQYF.

V gene TRBV6-6 combines with J gene TRBJ2-7; D not certain. CDR3 length: 12 residues. V lost 0 bases and J lost 4, with 4 bases in between. Germline CDR1 MNHNY, CDR2 SVGAGI (reference sequence). The CDR3 reads CASSYSKYEQYF. In DNA form, the CDR3 reads TGTGCCAGCAGTTACTCCAAGTACGAGCAGTACTTC.

This clonotype appeared many times. The rearrangement links TRBV20-1 to TRBJ2-2, with D possibly being TRBD1 or TRBD2 (5 bases each). Germline loops: CDR1 DFQATT, CDR2 SNEGSKA (reference sequence). This CDR3 is 16 amino acids long. V was cut by 3 bases and J by 0 bases, with 14 bases left in between. CDR3 coding DNA: TGCAGTGCTAGGGGGGATCGGGCAGCGAACACCGGGGAGCTGTTTTTT. This gives the protein CSARGDRAANTGELFF.

This clonotype was found many times. The V and J genes are TRBV6-5 and TRBJ2-6, with D unclear. V was pared by 2 bases and J by 9 bases, with 5 bases between. The CDR3 spans 12 residues. In germline, CDR1 is MNHEY, CDR2 SVGAGI. The CDR3 nucleotides are TGTGCCAGCAGTTACCGTGGCAACGTCCTGACTTTC. Translating gives CASSYRGNVLTF.